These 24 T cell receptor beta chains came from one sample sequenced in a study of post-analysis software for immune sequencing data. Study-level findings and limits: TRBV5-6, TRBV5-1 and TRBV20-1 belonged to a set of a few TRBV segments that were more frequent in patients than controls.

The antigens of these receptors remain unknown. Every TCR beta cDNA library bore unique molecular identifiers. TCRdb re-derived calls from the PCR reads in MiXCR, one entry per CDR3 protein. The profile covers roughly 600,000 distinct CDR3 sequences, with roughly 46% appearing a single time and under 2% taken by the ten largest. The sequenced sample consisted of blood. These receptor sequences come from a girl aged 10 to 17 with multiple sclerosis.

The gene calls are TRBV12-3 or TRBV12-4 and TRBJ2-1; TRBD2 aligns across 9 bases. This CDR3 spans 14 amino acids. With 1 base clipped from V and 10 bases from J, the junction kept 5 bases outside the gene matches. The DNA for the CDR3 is TGTGCCAGCAGTTTAGGGCGGGAGGGCCACGAGCAGTTCTTC. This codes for CASSLGREGHEQFF.

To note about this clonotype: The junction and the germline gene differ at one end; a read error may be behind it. CDR3 nucleotide sequence: TGTGCCAGCAGTTCCCCCTGGGGACCTAGGGGAAGGAGAACAGATACGCAGTATTTC. Encoded protein: CASSSPWGPRGRRTDTQYF. J is TRBJ2-3 and V is TRBV12-3 or TRBV12-4; D tentatively reads TRBD1 or TRBD2 (5 bases each). The CDR3 sequence is 19 residues long.

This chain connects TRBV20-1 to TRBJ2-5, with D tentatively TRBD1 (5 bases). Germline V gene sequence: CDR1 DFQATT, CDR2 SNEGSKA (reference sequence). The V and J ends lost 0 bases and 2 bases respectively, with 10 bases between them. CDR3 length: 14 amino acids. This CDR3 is CSARDGAQQETQYF. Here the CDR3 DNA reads TGCAGTGCTAGAGATGGGGCACAACAAGAGACCCAGTACTTC.

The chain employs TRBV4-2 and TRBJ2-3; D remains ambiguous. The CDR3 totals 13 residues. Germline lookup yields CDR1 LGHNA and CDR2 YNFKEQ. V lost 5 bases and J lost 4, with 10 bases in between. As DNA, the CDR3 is TGTGCCAGCAGCGCCAGCCTTTCAGATACGCAGTATTTT. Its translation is CASSASLSDTQYF.

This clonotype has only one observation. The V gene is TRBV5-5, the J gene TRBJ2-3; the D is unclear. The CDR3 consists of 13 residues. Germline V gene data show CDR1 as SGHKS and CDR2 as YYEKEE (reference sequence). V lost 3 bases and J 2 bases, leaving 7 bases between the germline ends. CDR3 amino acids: CASSSWSTDTQYF. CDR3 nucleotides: TGTGCCAGCAGCTCGTGGTCCACAGATACGCAGTATTTT. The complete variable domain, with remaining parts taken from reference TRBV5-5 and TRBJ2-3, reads DAGVTQSPTHLIKTRGQQVTLRCSPISGHKSVSWYQQVLGQGPQFIFQYYEKEERGRGNFPDRFSARQFPNYSSELNVNALLLGDSALYLCASSSWSTDTQYFGPGTRLTVL.

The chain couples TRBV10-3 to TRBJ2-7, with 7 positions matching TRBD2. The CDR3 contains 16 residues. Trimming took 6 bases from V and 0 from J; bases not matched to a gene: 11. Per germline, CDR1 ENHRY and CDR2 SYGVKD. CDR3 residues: CAISPIFGGSSYEQYF. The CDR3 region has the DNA TGTGCCATCAGCCCGATTTTTGGCGGGAGCTCCTACGAGCAGTACTTC.

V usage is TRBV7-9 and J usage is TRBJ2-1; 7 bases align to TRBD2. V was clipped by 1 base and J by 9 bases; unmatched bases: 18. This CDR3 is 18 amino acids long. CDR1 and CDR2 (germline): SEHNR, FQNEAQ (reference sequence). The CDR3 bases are TGTGCCAGCAGCTTAGATTCCCCCGGCGGGGGACCGAAAATTGAGCAGTTCTTC. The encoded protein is CASSLDSPGGGPKIEQFF.

The CDR3, as DNA: TGCAGCGTATCCGGACTAGCGGGACTTAGCTCCTACGAGCAGTACTTC. Translating it yields CSVSGLAGLSSYEQYF. J is TRBJ2-7 and V is TRBV29-1; TRBD2 agrees at 12 bases. V shed 6 bases, J shed 0 bases, and the junction held 9 bases outside the gene matches. Germline CDR1 SQVTM, CDR2 ANQGSEA. The CDR3 sequence is 16 residues long.

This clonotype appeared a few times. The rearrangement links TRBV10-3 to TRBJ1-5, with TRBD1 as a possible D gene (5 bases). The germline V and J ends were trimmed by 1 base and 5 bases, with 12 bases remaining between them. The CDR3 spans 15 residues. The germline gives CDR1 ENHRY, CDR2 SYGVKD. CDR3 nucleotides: TGTGCCATCAGTGAGTTAGGGACTCGAGATCAGCCCCAGCATTTT. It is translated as CAISELGTRDQPQHF.

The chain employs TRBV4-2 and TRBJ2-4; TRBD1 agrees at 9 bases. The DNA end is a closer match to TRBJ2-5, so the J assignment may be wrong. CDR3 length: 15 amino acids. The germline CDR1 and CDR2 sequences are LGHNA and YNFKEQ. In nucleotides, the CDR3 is TGTGCCAGCAGCCATTCCGGACAGGGGACGGAGACCCAGTACTTC. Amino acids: CASSHSGQGTETQYF.

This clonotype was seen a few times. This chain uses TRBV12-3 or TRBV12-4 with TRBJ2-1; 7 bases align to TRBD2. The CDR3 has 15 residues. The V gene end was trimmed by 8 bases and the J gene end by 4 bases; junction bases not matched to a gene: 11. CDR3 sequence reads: CASGGGRNGYNEQFF. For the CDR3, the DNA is TGTGCCAGCGGGGGAGGGAGGAACGGGTACAATGAGCAGTTCTTC.

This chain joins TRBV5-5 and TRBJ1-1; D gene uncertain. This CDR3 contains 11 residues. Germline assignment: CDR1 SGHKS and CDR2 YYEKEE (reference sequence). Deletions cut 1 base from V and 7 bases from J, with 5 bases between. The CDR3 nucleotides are TGTGCCAGCAGCTTGACCCGTGAAGCTTTCTTT. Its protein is CASSLTREAFF.

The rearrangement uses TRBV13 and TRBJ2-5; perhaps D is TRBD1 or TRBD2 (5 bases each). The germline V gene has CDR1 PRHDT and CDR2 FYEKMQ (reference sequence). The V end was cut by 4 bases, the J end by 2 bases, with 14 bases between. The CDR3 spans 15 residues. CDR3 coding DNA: TGTGCCAGCAGCTCCTCCGGGACCCCACAAGAGACCCAGTACTTC. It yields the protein CASSSSGTPQETQYF.

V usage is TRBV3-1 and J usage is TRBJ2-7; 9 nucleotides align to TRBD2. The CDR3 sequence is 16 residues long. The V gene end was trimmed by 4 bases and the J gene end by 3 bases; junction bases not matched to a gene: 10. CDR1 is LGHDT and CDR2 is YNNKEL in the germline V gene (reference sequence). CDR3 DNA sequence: TGTGCCAGCAGCCGTTTAACGCGGGAGGGAAGCTACGAGCAGTACTTC. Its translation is CASSRLTREGSYEQYF.

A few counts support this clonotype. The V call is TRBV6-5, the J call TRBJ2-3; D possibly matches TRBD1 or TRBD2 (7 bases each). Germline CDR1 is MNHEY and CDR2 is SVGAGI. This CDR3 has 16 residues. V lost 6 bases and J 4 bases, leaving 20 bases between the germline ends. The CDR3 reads CASSPEGAGDADTQYF. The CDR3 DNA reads TGTGCCAGCAGCCCCGAGGGGGCGGGAGACGCAGATACGCAGTATTTT.

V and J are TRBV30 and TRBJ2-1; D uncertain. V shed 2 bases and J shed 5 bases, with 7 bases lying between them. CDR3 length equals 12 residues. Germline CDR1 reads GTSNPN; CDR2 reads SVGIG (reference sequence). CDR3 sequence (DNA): TGTGCCTGGAGTACGGCTCACAATGAGCAGTTCTTC. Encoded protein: CAWSTAHNEQFF.

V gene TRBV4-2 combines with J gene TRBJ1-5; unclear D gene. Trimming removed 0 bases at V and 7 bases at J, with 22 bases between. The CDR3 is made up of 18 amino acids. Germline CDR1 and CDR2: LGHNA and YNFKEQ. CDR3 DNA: TGTGCCAGCAGCCAAGAACTGACCGGCTCGGGAGGCGGGCAGCCCCAGCATTTT. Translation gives CASSQELTGSGGGQPQHF.

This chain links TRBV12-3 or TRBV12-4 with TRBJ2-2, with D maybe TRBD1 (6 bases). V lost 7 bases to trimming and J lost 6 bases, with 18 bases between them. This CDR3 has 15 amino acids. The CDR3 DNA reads TGTGCCAGCAATCCAACAGGGACCCCCCCCGGGGAGCTGTTTTTT. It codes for CASNPTGTPPGELFF.

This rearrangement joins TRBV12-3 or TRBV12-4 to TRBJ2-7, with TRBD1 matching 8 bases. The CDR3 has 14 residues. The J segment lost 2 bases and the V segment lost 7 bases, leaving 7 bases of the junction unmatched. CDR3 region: CASTKPGGTYEQYF. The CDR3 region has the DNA TGTGCCAGCACTAAACCAGGGGGCACCTACGAGCAGTACTTC.

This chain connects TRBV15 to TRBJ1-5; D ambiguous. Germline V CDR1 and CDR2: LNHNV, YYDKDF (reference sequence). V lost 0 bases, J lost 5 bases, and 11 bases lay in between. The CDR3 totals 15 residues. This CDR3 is CATSREVAGYQPQHF. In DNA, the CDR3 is TGTGCCACCAGCAGAGAAGTCGCAGGTTATCAGCCCCAGCATTTT.

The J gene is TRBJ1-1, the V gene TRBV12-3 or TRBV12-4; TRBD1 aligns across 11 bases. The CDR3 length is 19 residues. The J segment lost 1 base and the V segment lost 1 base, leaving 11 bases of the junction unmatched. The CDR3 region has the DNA TGTGCCAGCAGTTTAGGCGGTTTCGGACAGGGGGCCCCGAACACTGAAGCTTTCTTT. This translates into CASSLGGFGQGAPNTEAFF.

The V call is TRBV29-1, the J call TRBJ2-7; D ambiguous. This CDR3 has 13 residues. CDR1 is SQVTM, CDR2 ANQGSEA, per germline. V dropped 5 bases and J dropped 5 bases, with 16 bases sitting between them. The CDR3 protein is CSVQGGEAHEQYF. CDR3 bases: TGCAGCGTTCAAGGTGGAGAAGCACACGAGCAGTACTTC.

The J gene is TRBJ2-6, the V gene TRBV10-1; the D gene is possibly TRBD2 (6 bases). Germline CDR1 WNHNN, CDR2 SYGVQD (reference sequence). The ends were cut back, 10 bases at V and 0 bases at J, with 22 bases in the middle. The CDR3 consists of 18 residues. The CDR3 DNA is TGCGCCACCTACGATCTCGAAGGAGGGCTCTCTGGGGCCAACGTCCTGACTTTC. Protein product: CATYDLEGGLSGANVLTF.

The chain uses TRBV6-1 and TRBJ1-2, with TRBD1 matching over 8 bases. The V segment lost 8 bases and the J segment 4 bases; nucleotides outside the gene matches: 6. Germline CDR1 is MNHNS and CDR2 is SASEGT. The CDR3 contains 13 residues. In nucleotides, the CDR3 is TGTGCCAGCGACGCAGGGGGCGCCTATGGCTACACCTTC. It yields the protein CASDAGGAYGYTF.